The 19 T cell receptor beta chains below come from one sample, sequenced in a study of cytomegalovirus exposure and HLA in healthy donors. Using immunoSEQ multiplex PCR, the repertoire was profiled, and TCRdb retains in-frame clones only, with some absent. The sample lists around 190,000 clones, around nine tenths seen once, with around 7.2% in the top ten. The source material was PBMCs. These receptors all come from a man in his thirties or forties in good health and CMV-seropositive.

The CDR3 protein is CASSPRIPGLETLGEQFF. The CDR3 nucleotides read TGTGCCAGCTCACCACGGATACCGGGACTAGAGACGCTTGGTGAGCAGTTCTTC. The rearrangement uses TRBV18 and TRBJ2-1, with 8 bases identical to TRBD2. Per germline, CDR1 KGHSH and CDR2 LQKENI. V lost 1 base to trimming and J lost 9 bases; unmatched junction nucleotides: 17. This CDR3 contains 18 residues.

The chain is built from TRBV4-2 and TRBJ2-7; 11 bases are a match to TRBD2. Germline trimming cut 0 bases from V and 3 bases from J; bases unmatched to any gene: 4. CDR1 is LGHNA and CDR2 is YNFKEQ in the germline V gene. The CDR3 runs to 16 residues. The CDR3 DNA is TGTGCCAGCAGCCAAGATCTTGGGACTAGCGGCTACGAGCAGTACTTC. It codes for CASSQDLGTSGYEQYF.

The chain has TRBV9 and TRBJ2-3; 14 bases fit TRBD2. The CDR3 spans 16 residues. CDR1 is SGDLS, CDR2 YYNGEE, per germline. The V and J ends lost 4 bases and 5 bases, in that order; junction bases with no gene match: 6. The CDR3 nucleotides read TGTGCCAGCAGCCCCCGACTAGCGGGGGGGCAAGATACGCAGTATTTT. It translates to CASSPRLAGGQDTQYF. The entire variable domain, with the rest obtained from reference TRBV9 and TRBJ2-3, is as follows: DSGVTQTPKHLITATGQRVTLRCSPRSGDLSVYWYQQSLDQGLQFLIQYYNGEERAKGNILERFSAQQFPDLHSELNLSSLELGDSALYFCASSPRLAGGQDTQYFGPGTRLTVL.

In nucleotides, the CDR3 is TGCGCCAGCAGGGCACAGGGGGGCTCGGGGAGACTAGGCGAGCAGTACTTC. It translates to CASRAQGGSGRLGEQYF. The V call is TRBV5-1, the J call TRBJ2-7; 8 bases map to TRBD1. This CDR3 region has 17 residues. With V trimmed by 5 bases and J by 6 bases, 19 bases remained unmatched. Germline V lookup: CDR1 SGHRS, CDR2 YFSETQ. Supplemented by reference TRBV5-1 and TRBJ2-7, the full variable domain reads KAGVTQTPRYLIKTRGQQVTLSCSPISGHRSVSWYQQTPGQGLQFLFEYFSETQRNKGNFPGRFSGRQFSNSRSEMNVSTLELGDSALYLCASRAQGGSGRLGEQYFGPGTRLTVT.

The rearrangement joins TRBV7-2 to TRBJ2-7, with a tentative D call TRBD1 (5 bases). Trimming cost V 6 bases and J 3 bases, with 15 bases left between them. This CDR3 is 14 amino acids long. From germline, CDR1 is SGHTA and CDR2 FQGNSA. CDR3: CASRQGGPGYEQYF. The CDR3 coding sequence is TGTGCCAGCAGGCAGGGTGGGCCGGGCTACGAGCAGTACTTC.

The chain couples TRBV5-1 to TRBJ1-3; D is undetermined. V shed 0 bases and J shed 1 base, with 11 bases lying between them. The CDR3 consists of 16 residues. Germline V gene data show CDR1 as SGHRS and CDR2 as YFSETQ. The CDR3 bases are TGCGCCAGCAGCTTGGATCATGGTAATTCTGGAAACACCATATATTTT. Residues: CASSLDHGNSGNTIYF.

The V gene is TRBV14, the J gene TRBJ2-3, with a possible D match to TRBD2 (6 bases). The V end was cut by 4 bases, the J end by 7 bases, with 12 bases between. The CDR3 runs to 13 residues. Germline CDR1 is SGHDN and CDR2 is FVKESK. As DNA, the CDR3 is TGTGCCAGCAGCCTGGTGGAGGGAAATACGCAGTATTTT. It encodes CASSLVEGNTQYF.

V usage is TRBV6-5 and J usage is TRBJ1-2; TRBD1 agrees at 8 bases. The CDR3 contains 12 residues. CDR1 is MNHEY, CDR2 SVGAGI, per germline. J gave up 3 bases and V 8 bases, and 2 bases lay outside the gene matches. CDR3 DNA: TGTGCCAGCGCAGGGGGCTACTATGGCTACACCTTC. Translation gives CASAGGYYGYTF.

There are a few counts of this clone. This chain joins TRBV28 and TRBJ1-1; D unclear. The germline V gene encodes CDR1 MDHEN and CDR2 SYDVKM. Trimming cost V 5 bases and J 5 bases, with 12 bases left between them. The CDR3 sequence is 13 residues long. CDR3 in DNA: TGTGCCAGCAGTCCCCGGGTAGAGACTGAAGCTTTCTTT. This translates into CASSPRVETEAFF.

This clone came up many times. V is TRBV7-9 and J is TRBJ1-2; D is uncertain. Trimming took 5 bases from V and 4 from J, leaving 14 bases between them. Germline-derived CDR1 and CDR2 are SEHNR and FQNEAQ (reference sequence). The CDR3 loop spans 14 amino acids. As DNA, the CDR3 is TGTGCCAGCAGCCTAGAAACGGCAGTCTATGGCTACACCTTC. It is translated as CASSLETAVYGYTF.

The chain has TRBV21-1 and TRBJ1-5; the D call in the table, TRBD1, was not verified against the DNA. TRBV21-1 is flagged as a pseudogene. The CDR3 loop spans 12 amino acids. CDR3 DNA sequence: TGTGCCATAAGGACAGAGGATCAGCCCCAGCATTTT. It encodes CAIRTEDQPQHF.

V gene TRBV2 combines with J gene TRBJ1-2; TRBD1 matches at 8 bases. Trimming took 7 bases from V and 1 from J; bases not matched to a gene: 2. Germline V gene data show CDR1 as SNHLY and CDR2 as FYNNEI. The CDR3 runs to 13 residues. The DNA of the CDR3 is TGTGCCAGCAAAGACAGGGGTAACTATGGCTACACCTTC. Its translation: CASKDRGNYGYTF. Variable domain in full (rest from reference TRBV2 and TRBJ1-2): EPEVTQTPSHQVTQMGQEVILRCVPISNHLYFYWYRQILGQKVEFLVSFYNNEISEKSEIFDDQFSVERPDGSNFTLKIRSTKLEDSAMYFCASKDRGNYGYTFGSGTRLTVV.

This clone was counted many times. At the DNA level, this CDR3 is encoded by other sequences in the same sample as well. The chain is built from TRBV19 and TRBJ1-5, with D uncertain. V was clipped by 3 bases and J by 7 bases, with 10 bases between them. Looked up from germline, CDR1 is LNHDA and CDR2 is SQIVND (reference sequence). The CDR3 has 13 residues. As DNA, the CDR3 is TGTGCCAGTAGTATCCAATGGGGACAGCCCCAGCATTTT. As protein: CASSIQWGQPQHF.

The chain combines TRBV7-2 with TRBJ2-3; unclear D gene. Germline V CDR1 and CDR2: SGHTA, FQGNSA. The CDR3 loop spans 14 amino acids. Trimming pared 0 bases from V and 6 bases from J, leaving 10 bases between. The CDR3 nucleotides are TGTGCCAGCAGCTTAGCGCATAATGGGGATACGCAGTATTTT. This encodes CASSLAHNGDTQYF.

This sequence joins TRBV27 and TRBJ2-6, with D possibly called TRBD1 or TRBD2 (5 bases each). The CDR3 loop spans 15 amino acids. V gave up 6 bases and J gave up 2 bases, with 11 bases separating them. The germline V gene has CDR1 MNHEY and CDR2 SMNVEV (reference sequence). CDR3 coding DNA: TGTGCCAGCAGCCTTGGGGGACCTGGGGCCAACGTCCTGACTTTC. Its translation: CASSLGGPGANVLTF.

The rearrangement joins TRBV7-6 to TRBJ2-7; no clear D gene. V was clipped by 0 bases and J by 4 bases, with 7 bases between them. The CDR3 totals 13 residues. Germline values: CDR1 SGHVS, CDR2 FNYEAQ. CDR3 sequence reads: CASSLAGRYEQYF. In DNA form, the CDR3 reads TGTGCCAGCAGCTTAGCGGGAAGATACGAGCAGTACTTC.

The chain links TRBV12-5 to TRBJ2-3, with D perhaps matching TRBD2 (5 bases). The CDR3 runs to 12 residues. From germline, CDR1 is LGHNT and CDR2 FRNRAP. Trimming left V 5 bases short and J 4 bases short, with 7 bases between. The CDR3 is CASGPGADTQYF. The CDR3 DNA is TGTGCTAGTGGTCCCGGGGCAGATACGCAGTATTTT.

The rearrangement links TRBV4-1 to TRBJ1-3; TRBD1 matches at 10 bases. The CDR3 is made up of 19 amino acids. J lost 4 bases, V lost 1 base, and 13 bases had no gene match. Looked up from germline, CDR1 is MGHRA and CDR2 is YSYEKL. CDR3 nucleotide sequence: TGCGCCAGCAGCCAAGGATTGACAGGGGGCGTCAAGGGGGGAAACACCATATATTTT. Amino acid sequence: CASSQGLTGGVKGGNTIYF.

The chain combines TRBV4-3 with TRBJ1-3; D gene uncertain. V was clipped by 0 bases and J by 0 bases, with 6 bases between them. The CDR3 has 15 amino acids. The germline V gene encodes CDR1 LGHNA and CDR2 YSLEER. CDR3 DNA sequence: TGCGCCAGCAGCCAAGACGGGAGCTCTGGAAACACCATATATTTT. Translating gives CASSQDGSSGNTIYF.